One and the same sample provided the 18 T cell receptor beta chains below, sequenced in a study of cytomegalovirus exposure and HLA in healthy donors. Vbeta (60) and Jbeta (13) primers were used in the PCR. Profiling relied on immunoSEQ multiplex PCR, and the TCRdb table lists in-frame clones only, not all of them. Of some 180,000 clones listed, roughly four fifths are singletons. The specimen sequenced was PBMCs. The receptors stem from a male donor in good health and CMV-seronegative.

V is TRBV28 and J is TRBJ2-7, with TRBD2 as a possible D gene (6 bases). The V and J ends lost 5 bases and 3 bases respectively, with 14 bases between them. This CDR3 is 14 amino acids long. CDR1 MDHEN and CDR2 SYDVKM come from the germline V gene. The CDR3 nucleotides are TGTGCCAGCAGTCCAGGTAGCGGATACTACGAGCAGTACTTC. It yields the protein CASSPGSGYYEQYF. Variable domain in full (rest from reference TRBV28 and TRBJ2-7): DVKVTQSSRYLVKRTGEKVFLECVQDMDHENMFWYRQDPGLGLRLIYFSYDVKMKEKGDIPEGYSVSREKKERFSLILESASTNQTSMYLCASSPGSGYYEQYFGPGTRLTVT.

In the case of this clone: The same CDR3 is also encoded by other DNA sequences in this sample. The CDR3 DNA is TGTGCCAGCAGCTCTAGCGGGGGAGTCACCGGGGAGCTGTTTTTT. Its protein product is CASSSSGGVTGELFF. This chain links TRBV14 with TRBJ2-2; 10 nucleotides align to TRBD2. The germline V gene has CDR1 SGHDN and CDR2 FVKESK. J lost 4 bases, V lost 5 bases, and 4 bases had no gene match. This CDR3 spans 15 amino acids.

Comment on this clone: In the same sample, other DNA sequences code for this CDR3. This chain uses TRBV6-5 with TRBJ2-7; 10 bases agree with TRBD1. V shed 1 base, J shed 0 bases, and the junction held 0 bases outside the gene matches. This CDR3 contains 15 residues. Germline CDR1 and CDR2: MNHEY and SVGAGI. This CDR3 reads CASSYWTGGSYEQYF. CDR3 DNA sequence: TGTGCCAGCAGTTACTGGACAGGGGGCTCCTACGAGCAGTACTTC.

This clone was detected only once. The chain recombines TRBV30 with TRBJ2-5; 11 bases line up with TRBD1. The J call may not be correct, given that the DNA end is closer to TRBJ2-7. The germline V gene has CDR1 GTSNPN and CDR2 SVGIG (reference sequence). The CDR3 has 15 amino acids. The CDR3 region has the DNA TGTGCCTGGAGTGATAAGGGACAGGGGGCCTACGAGCAGTACTTC. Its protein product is CAWSDKGQGAYEQYF.

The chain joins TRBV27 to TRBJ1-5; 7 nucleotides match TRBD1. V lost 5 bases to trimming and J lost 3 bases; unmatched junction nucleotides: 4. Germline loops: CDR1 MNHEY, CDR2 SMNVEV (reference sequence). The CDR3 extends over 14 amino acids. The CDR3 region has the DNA TGTGCCAGCAGTCTACAGGGGTACAATCAGCCCCAGCATTTT. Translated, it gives CASSLQGYNQPQHF.

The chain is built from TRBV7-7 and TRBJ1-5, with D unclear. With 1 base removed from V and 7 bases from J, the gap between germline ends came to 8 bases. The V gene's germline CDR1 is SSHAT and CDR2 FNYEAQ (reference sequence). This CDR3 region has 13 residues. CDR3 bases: TGTGCCAGCAGCTTAGAGTCGAGACAGCCCCAGCATTTT. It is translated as CASSLESRQPQHF.

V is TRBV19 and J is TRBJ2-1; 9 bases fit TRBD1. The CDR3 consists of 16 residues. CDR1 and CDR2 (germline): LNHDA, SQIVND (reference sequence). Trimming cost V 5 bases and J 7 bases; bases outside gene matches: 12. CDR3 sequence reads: CASSFTGTGFENEQFF. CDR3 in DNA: TGTGCCAGTAGTTTTACCGGGACAGGGTTTGAAAATGAGCAGTTCTTC.

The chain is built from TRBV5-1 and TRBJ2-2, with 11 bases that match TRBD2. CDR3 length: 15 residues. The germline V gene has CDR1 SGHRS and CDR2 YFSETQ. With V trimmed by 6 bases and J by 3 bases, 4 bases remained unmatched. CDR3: CASTLGLADTGELFF. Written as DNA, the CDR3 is TGCGCCAGCACTTTGGGACTAGCGGACACCGGGGAGCTGTTTTTT.

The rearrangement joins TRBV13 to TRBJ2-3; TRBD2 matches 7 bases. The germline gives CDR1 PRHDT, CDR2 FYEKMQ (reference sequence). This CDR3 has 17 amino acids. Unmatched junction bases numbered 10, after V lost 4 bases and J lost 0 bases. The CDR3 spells CASSSREGGASTDTQYF. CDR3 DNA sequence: TGTGCCAGCAGCTCCAGGGAGGGTGGGGCTAGCACAGATACGCAGTATTTT.

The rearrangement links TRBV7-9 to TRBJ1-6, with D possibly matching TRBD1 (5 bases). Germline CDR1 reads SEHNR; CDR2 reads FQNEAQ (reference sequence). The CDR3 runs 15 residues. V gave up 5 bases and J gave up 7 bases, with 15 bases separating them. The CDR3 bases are TGTGCCAGCAGCCCTCACAGGTTGAGAAATTCACCCCTCCACTTT. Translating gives CASSPHRLRNSPLHF.

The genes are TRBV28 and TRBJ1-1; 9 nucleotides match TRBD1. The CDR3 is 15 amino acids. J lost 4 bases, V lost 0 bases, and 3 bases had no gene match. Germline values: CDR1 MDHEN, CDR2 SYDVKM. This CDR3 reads CASSLWATGGTEAFF. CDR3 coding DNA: TGTGCCAGCAGTTTATGGGCGACAGGGGGCACTGAAGCTTTCTTT.

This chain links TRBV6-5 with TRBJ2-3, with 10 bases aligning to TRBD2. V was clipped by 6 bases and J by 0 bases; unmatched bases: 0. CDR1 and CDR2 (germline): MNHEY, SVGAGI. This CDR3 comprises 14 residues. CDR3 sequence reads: CASRTSGSTDTQYF. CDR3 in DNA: TGTGCCAGCAGGACTAGCGGGAGCACAGATACGCAGTATTTT.

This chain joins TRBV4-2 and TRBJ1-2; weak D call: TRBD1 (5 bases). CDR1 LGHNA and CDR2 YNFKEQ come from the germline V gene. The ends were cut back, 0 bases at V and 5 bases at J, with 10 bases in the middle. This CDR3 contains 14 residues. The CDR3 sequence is CASSQDDSRYGYTF. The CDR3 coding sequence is TGTGCCAGCAGCCAAGATGACAGCCGGTATGGCTACACCTTC.

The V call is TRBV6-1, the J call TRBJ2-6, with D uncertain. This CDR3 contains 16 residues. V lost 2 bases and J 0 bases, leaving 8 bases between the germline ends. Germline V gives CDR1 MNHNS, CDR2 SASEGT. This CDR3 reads CASSEFASSGANVLTF. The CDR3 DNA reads TGTGCCAGCAGTGAATTCGCGAGCTCTGGGGCCAACGTCCTGACTTTC.

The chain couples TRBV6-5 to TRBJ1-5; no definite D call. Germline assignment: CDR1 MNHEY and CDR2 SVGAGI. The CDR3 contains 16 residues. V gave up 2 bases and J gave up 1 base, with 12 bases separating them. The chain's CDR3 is CASSYGGTGSNQPQHF. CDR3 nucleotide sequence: TGTGCCAGCAGTTACGGCGGCACGGGGAGCAATCAGCCCCAGCATTTT.

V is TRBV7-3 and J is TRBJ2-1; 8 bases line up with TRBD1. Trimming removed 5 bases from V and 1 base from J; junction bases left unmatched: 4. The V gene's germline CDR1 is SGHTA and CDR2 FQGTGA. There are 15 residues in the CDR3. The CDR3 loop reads CASSTGQGSYNEQFF. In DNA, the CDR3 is TGTGCCAGCAGCACCGGACAGGGTTCCTACAATGAGCAGTTCTTC.

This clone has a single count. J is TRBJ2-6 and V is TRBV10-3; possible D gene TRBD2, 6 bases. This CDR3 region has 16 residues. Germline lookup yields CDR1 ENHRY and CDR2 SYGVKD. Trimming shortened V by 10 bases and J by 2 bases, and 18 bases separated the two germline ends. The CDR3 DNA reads TGTGCCACCGCGGGACTGGGATTTACTGGGGCCAACGTCCTGACTTTC. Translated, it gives CATAGLGFTGANVLTF.

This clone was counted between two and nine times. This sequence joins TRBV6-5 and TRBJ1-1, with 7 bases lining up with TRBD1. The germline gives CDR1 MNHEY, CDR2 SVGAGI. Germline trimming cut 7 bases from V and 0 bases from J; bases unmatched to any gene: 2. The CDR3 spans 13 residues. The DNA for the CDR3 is TGTGCCAGCAACGACAGGGTGAACACTGAAGCTTTCTTT. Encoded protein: CASNDRVNTEAFF.